This is a list of T cell receptor beta chains from one sample in a study of T-cell memory formation after mild COVID-19. From the 5' RACE reads, TCRdb called clonotypes with MiXCR, one entry per CDR3 protein. This sample has 560,000 or so distinct CDR3 sequences, with 15% to 20% found just once. Sequenced sample: PBMCs or a T cell subset sorted from them (not recorded which). These receptors originate from an adult woman who had mild COVID-19 (a few samples of this study predate the infection). Cell type and time point are not known. Each CDR3 is given with its conserved first and last residue. D genes are given only for firm matches. Only part of the rows carry a size: once, few, many, or a class if the clone is expanded.

V gene: TRBV24-1
clone size: -
J gene: TRBJ1-1
D gene: TRBD1
CDR3 protein: CATSSTGKNTEAFF
CDR3 DNA: TGTGCCACCAGTTCGACAGGGAAGAACACTGAAGCTTTCTTT

V gene: TRBV6-2/TRBV6-3
clone size: -
J gene: TRBJ2-7
D gene: -
CDR3 protein: CASSMGRSYEQYF
CDR3 DNA: TGTGCCAGCAGTATGGGACGGTCCTACGAGCAGTACTTC

V gene: TRBV5-1
clone size: few
J gene: TRBJ2-1
D gene: TRBD2
CDR3 protein: CASSPGLAGDEQFF
CDR3 DNA: TGCGCCAGCAGCCCGGGACTAGCGGGAGACGAGCAGTTCTTC

V gene: TRBV5-4
clone size: few
J gene: TRBJ2-7
D gene: TRBD1
CDR3 protein: CASSYTGTGVYEQYF
CDR3 DNA: TGTGCCAGCAGTTATACCGGGACAGGGGTCTACGAGCAGTACTTC

V gene: TRBV12-3/TRBV12-4
clone size: few
J gene: TRBJ2-1
D gene: TRBD2
CDR3 protein: CASSLPRLAGGYNEQFF
CDR3 DNA: TGTGCCAGCAGTTTACCGCGACTAGCGGGAGGTTACAATGAGCAGTTCTTC

V gene: TRBV29-1
clone size: few
J gene: TRBJ2-3
D gene: TRBD1
CDR3 protein: CSVTSRGTGDTQYF
CDR3 DNA: TGCAGCGTTACGTCACGGGGGACAGGAGATACGCAGTATTTT

V gene: TRBV7-9
clone size: few
J gene: TRBJ2-1
D gene: TRBD2
CDR3 protein: CASSLFSSGDNEQFF
CDR3 DNA: TGTGCCAGCAGCTTATTTTCTAGCGGGGACAATGAGCAGTTCTTC

V gene: TRBV4-3
clone size: -
J gene: TRBJ2-1
D gene: TRBD2
CDR3 protein: CASGTTSGRANEQFF
CDR3 DNA: TGCGCCAGCGGAACTACTAGCGGGAGGGCCAATGAGCAGTTCTTC

V gene: TRBV5-4
clone size: -
J gene: TRBJ2-5
D gene: TRBD2
CDR3 protein: CASSLVLAGGYQETQYF
CDR3 DNA: TGTGCCAGCAGCTTGGTGCTAGCGGGGGGGTACCAAGAGACCCAGTACTTC

V gene: TRBV10-3
clone size: few
J gene: TRBJ2-1
D gene: TRBD1
CDR3 protein: CAISVGNRGHNEQFF
CDR3 DNA: TGTGCCATCAGTGTCGGGAACAGGGGGCACAATGAGCAGTTCTTC

V gene: TRBV5-1
clone size: -
J gene: TRBJ1-2
D gene: TRBD1
CDR3 protein: CASSHGQGYGYTF
CDR3 DNA: TGCGCCAGCAGCCACGGACAGGGCTATGGCTACACCTTC

V gene: TRBV4-2
clone size: few
J gene: TRBJ2-7
D gene: TRBD2
CDR3 protein: CASSPYHTSDYEQYF
CDR3 DNA: TGTGCCAGCAGCCCCTATCATACTAGCGACTACGAGCAGTACTTC

V gene: TRBV7-9
clone size: -
J gene: TRBJ2-3
D gene: -
CDR3 protein: CASSMGGEIISGTQYF
CDR3 DNA: TGTGCCAGCTCCATGGGGGGAGAAATCATCTCGGGTACGCAGTATTTT

V gene: TRBV27
clone size: few
J gene: TRBJ2-5
D gene: TRBD2
CDR3 protein: CASSFLAGDETQYF
CDR3 DNA: TGTGCCAGCAGTTTTCTAGCGGGAGATGAGACCCAGTACTTC

V gene: TRBV5-1
clone size: few
J gene: TRBJ1-1
D gene: -
CDR3 protein: CASSRGLTEAFF
CDR3 DNA: TGCGCCAGCAGCCGCGGACTCACTGAAGCTTTCTTT

V gene: TRBV12-3/TRBV12-4
clone size: few
J gene: TRBJ1-1
D gene: -
CDR3 protein: CASSLSMQATTEAFF
CDR3 DNA: TGTGCCAGCAGTTTAAGTATGCAGGCGACCACTGAAGCTTTCTTT

V gene: TRBV11-2
clone size: many
J gene: TRBJ1-6
D gene: -
CDR3 protein: CASSFRGSYNSPLHF
CDR3 DNA: TGTGCCAGCAGCTTCAGGGGATCCTATAATTCACCCCTCCACTTT

V gene: TRBV24-1
clone size: few
J gene: TRBJ2-1
D gene: TRBD1
CDR3 protein: CATSSGTGVIRSPYNEQFF
CDR3 DNA: TGTGCCACCAGTAGCGGGACAGGGGTAATTAGGAGTCCCTACAATGAGCAGTTCTTC

V gene: TRBV29-1
clone size: many
J gene: TRBJ2-5
D gene: -
CDR3 protein: CSVARSQETQYF
CDR3 DNA: TGCAGCGTTGCCCGGTCCCAAGAGACCCAGTACTTC

V gene: TRBV7-9
clone size: -
J gene: TRBJ1-6
D gene: -
CDR3 protein: CASSPQSDAALPLHF
CDR3 DNA: TGTGCCAGCAGCCCCCAATCGGACGCCGCATTACCCCTCCACTTT

V gene: TRBV7-9
clone size: -
J gene: TRBJ2-7
D gene: -
CDR3 protein: CASSSRDSDEQYF
CDR3 DNA: TGTGCCAGCAGCTCCCGGGACTCCGACGAGCAGTACTTC

V gene: TRBV24-1
clone size: -
J gene: TRBJ1-2
D gene: TRBD1
CDR3 protein: CATHRGLSGYTF
CDR3 DNA: TGTGCCACCCACAGGGGTCTCTCTGGCTACACCTTC

V gene: TRBV7-9
clone size: -
J gene: TRBJ1-4
D gene: -
CDR3 protein: CASSLSRDPNNEKLFF
CDR3 DNA: TGTGCCAGCAGCCTTAGCCGGGACCCAAATAATGAAAAACTGTTTTTT

V gene: TRBV27
clone size: -
J gene: TRBJ2-7
D gene: -
CDR3 protein: CASGESYEQYF
CDR3 DNA: TGTGCGTCAGGGGAAAGTTACGAGCAGTACTTC

V gene: TRBV10-2
clone size: few
J gene: TRBJ2-5
D gene: TRBD2
CDR3 protein: CASSRTSGDQETQYF
CDR3 DNA: TGCGCCAGCAGTAGAACTAGCGGGGACCAAGAGACCCAGTACTTC

V gene: TRBV5-5
clone size: few
J gene: TRBJ1-2
D gene: TRBD1
CDR3 protein: CASSLQGTVPYGYTF
CDR3 DNA: TGTGCCAGCAGCCTACAGGGGACAGTACCTTATGGCTACACCTTC

V gene: TRBV2
clone size: -
J gene: TRBJ2-6
D gene: -
CDR3 protein: CASSGYRVGGANVLTF
CDR3 DNA: TGTGCCAGCAGTGGTTACAGGGTTGGTGGGGCCAACGTCCTGACTTTC

V gene: TRBV5-8
clone size: few
J gene: TRBJ1-1
D gene: -
CDR3 protein: CASSLRGGAYAVTEAFF
CDR3 DNA: TGTGCCAGCAGCCTTAGGGGGGGGGCCTATGCTGTCACTGAAGCTTTCTTT

V gene: TRBV7-9
clone size: -
J gene: TRBJ2-7
D gene: -
CDR3 protein: CASSYSVYEQYF
CDR3 DNA: TGTGCCAGCAGCTACAGCGTCTACGAGCAGTACTTC

V gene: TRBV7-9
clone size: few
J gene: TRBJ2-3
D gene: -
CDR3 protein: CASSLDSGFTDTQYF
CDR3 DNA: TGTGCCAGCAGCTTAGATAGCGGATTCACAGATACGCAGTATTTT

V gene: TRBV7-9
clone size: few
J gene: TRBJ2-5
D gene: -
CDR3 protein: CASSFPGGPGETQYF
CDR3 DNA: TGTGCCAGCAGCTTCCCCGGAGGGCCGGGAGAGACCCAGTACTTC

V gene: TRBV11-3
clone size: -
J gene: TRBJ2-7
D gene: -
CDR3 protein: CASSLGNRAYEQYF
CDR3 DNA: TGTGCCAGCAGCTTAGGGAACAGGGCCTACGAGCAGTACTTC

V gene: TRBV4-2
clone size: few
J gene: TRBJ1-5
D gene: -
CDR3 protein: CASSQEMLAGYSNQPQHF
CDR3 DNA: TGTGCCAGCAGCCAAGAAATGCTGGCAGGGTATAGCAATCAGCCCCAGCATTTT

V gene: TRBV11-2
clone size: few
J gene: TRBJ2-2
D gene: -
CDR3 protein: CASSLAGEGELFF
CDR3 DNA: TGTGCCAGCAGCTTAGCGGGAGAAGGGGAGCTGTTTTTT

V gene: TRBV19
clone size: few
J gene: TRBJ2-1
D gene: TRBD1
CDR3 protein: CASSAVDRGNEQFF
CDR3 DNA: TGTGCCAGTAGCGCTGTGGACAGGGGCAATGAGCAGTTCTTC

V gene: TRBV5-4
clone size: -
J gene: TRBJ2-7
D gene: TRBD1
CDR3 protein: CASSARDRGLEQYF
CDR3 DNA: TGTGCCAGCAGCGCCCGGGACAGGGGGCTCGAGCAGTACTTC

V gene: TRBV4-2
clone size: few
J gene: TRBJ2-5
D gene: TRBD2
CDR3 protein: CASSRLWASGGETQYF
CDR3 DNA: TGTGCCAGCAGCCGCCTGTGGGCTAGCGGGGGGGAGACCCAGTACTTC

V gene: TRBV30
clone size: many
J gene: TRBJ2-2
D gene: TRBD1
CDR3 protein: CAWSVPGTDTGELFF
CDR3 DNA: TGTGCCTGGAGTGTTCCGGGGACAGACACCGGGGAGCTGTTTTTT

V gene: TRBV12-3/TRBV12-4
clone size: -
J gene: TRBJ2-4
D gene: TRBD1
CDR3 protein: CASRPGQGAAKNIQYF
CDR3 DNA: TGTGCCAGCAGGCCGGGACAGGGGGCAGCCAAAAACATTCAGTACTTC

V gene: TRBV29-1
clone size: few
J gene: TRBJ1-2
D gene: TRBD1
CDR3 protein: CSVVFGTGYGYTF
CDR3 DNA: TGCAGCGTTGTGTTTGGGACAGGGTATGGCTACACCTTC

V gene: TRBV5-1
clone size: -
J gene: TRBJ2-7
D gene: -
CDR3 protein: CASSLAGVPSYEQYF
CDR3 DNA: TGCGCCAGCAGCTTGGCGGGGGTACCCTCCTACGAGCAGTACTTC

V gene: TRBV4-1
clone size: -
J gene: TRBJ2-1
D gene: -
CDR3 protein: CASSQVVGNEQFF
CDR3 DNA: TGCGCCAGCAGCCAAGTAGTAGGCAATGAGCAGTTCTTC